These 23 T cell receptor beta chains were sequenced from one sample in a study of shared clonotypes between healthy human individuals. Some clones are missing from TCRdb's copy, which holds only in-frame ones; the method was immunoSEQ multiplex PCR. The sample lists about 380,000 clones; roughly 96% were seen once. Sequencing input: memory CD8+ T cells sorted from blood. This sample's subset: CD45RO+ cells pooled with CCR7-negative TemRA cells. The receptors were sampled from a man aged 25 to 40 in good health.

The chain links TRBV25-1 to TRBJ2-1; D is perhaps TRBD1 (6 bases). The ends were cut back, 3 bases at V and 0 bases at J, with 12 bases in the middle. This CDR3 spans 16 amino acids. CDR1 and CDR2 from the germline V gene are MGHDK and SYGVNS. The CDR3 coding sequence is TGTGCCAGCAGTGACTCAACAGGGTCCTCCTACAATGAGCAGTTCTTC. It translates to CASSDSTGSSYNEQFF.

The chain recombines TRBV6-1 with TRBJ2-1, with TRBD2 identical over 8 bases. With V trimmed by 2 bases and J by 2 bases, 5 bases remained unmatched. CDR1 and CDR2 (germline): MNHNS, SASEGT. The CDR3 length is 16 residues. The CDR3, as DNA: TGTGCCAGCAGTGAAAGGGTTAGCGGGGCCTACAATGAGCAGTTCTTC. Translation: CASSERVSGAYNEQFF.

The V gene is TRBV14, the J gene TRBJ2-2; D is undetermined. Germline CDR1 is SGHDN and CDR2 is FVKESK. The CDR3 totals 13 residues. The V end was cut by 5 bases, the J end by 1 base, with 5 bases between. CDR3 sequence: CASSSRNTGELFF. In DNA, the CDR3 is TGTGCCAGCAGCTCCCGGAACACCGGGGAGCTGTTTTTT.

The chain combines TRBV5-1 with TRBJ2-4, with 7 nucleotides matching TRBD2. Germline V gives CDR1 SGHRS, CDR2 YFSETQ. Trimming removed 1 base from V and 7 bases from J; junction bases left unmatched: 8. The CDR3 sequence is 15 residues long. The CDR3 spells CASSLSGRERNIQYF. The CDR3 DNA sequence: TGCGCCAGCAGCTTGTCTGGGCGGGAGAGGAACATTCAGTACTTC.

This chain connects TRBV9 to TRBJ2-5, with 8 bases matching TRBD1. This CDR3 is built from 15 residues. J lost 2 bases, V lost 0 bases, and 3 bases had no gene match. Germline assignment: CDR1 SGDLS and CDR2 YYNGEE. CDR3 amino acids: CASSVAWDRQETQYF. CDR3 bases: TGTGCCAGCAGCGTAGCTTGGGACAGGCAAGAGACCCAGTACTTC.

The V call is TRBV19, the J call TRBJ1-5, with TRBD1 identical over 11 bases. Trimming removed 3 bases from V and 6 bases from J; junction bases left unmatched: 4. The germline CDR1 and CDR2 sequences are LNHDA and SQIVND (reference sequence). The CDR3 has 15 residues. The CDR3 region has the DNA TGTGCCAGTAGTATTTTTGGGACAGGGGGTCAGCCCCAGCATTTT. This codes for CASSIFGTGGQPQHF.

The chain joins TRBV7-6 to TRBJ2-3; possibly TRBD1 or TRBD2 for D (5 bases each). CDR1 is SGHVS and CDR2 is FNYEAQ in the germline V gene. This CDR3 is 15 amino acids long. Trimming took off 1 base at V and 1 base at J, with 9 bases between the two ends. CDR3 sequence: CASSLGLGGTDTQYF. In nucleotides, the CDR3 is TGTGCCAGCAGCTTAGGGCTGGGGGGCACAGATACGCAGTATTTT.

This rearrangement joins TRBV19 to TRBJ2-1, with 9 bases identical to TRBD2. Trimming at V came to 4 bases and at J to 7 bases, leaving 14 bases not matched to a gene. Per the germline V gene, CDR1 is LNHDA and CDR2 is SQIVND (reference sequence). The CDR3 is 17 amino acids. CDR3 nucleotides: TGTGCCAGTAGTAAACTCACCGCGGGAGGGCCGGGGAATGAGCAGTTCTTC. It yields the protein CASSKLTAGGPGNEQFF.

The chain is built from TRBV10-3 and TRBJ2-2; a weak D match, TRBD1 (6 bases). Trimming took off 6 bases at V and 0 bases at J, with 11 bases between the two ends. Looked up from germline, CDR1 is ENHRY and CDR2 is SYGVKD. The CDR3 loop spans 15 amino acids. The CDR3 loop reads CAISYRVANTGELFF. The CDR3 DNA is TGTGCCATCAGCTACAGGGTTGCGAACACCGGGGAGCTGTTTTTT.

The chain combines TRBV4-1 with TRBJ2-7; 9 positions agree with TRBD1. The CDR3 has 15 residues. V was pared by 1 base and J by 4 bases, with 5 bases of the junction left unmatched. Germline lookup yields CDR1 MGHRA and CDR2 YSYEKL. The CDR3 spells CASSQGGTGLYEQYF. The CDR3 DNA is TGCGCCAGCAGCCAAGGGGGGACAGGGTTGTACGAGCAGTACTTC.

This chain links TRBV10-3 with TRBJ2-3, with 7 bases that match TRBD2. Germline V lookup: CDR1 ENHRY, CDR2 SYGVKD. This CDR3 comprises 14 residues. V lost 4 bases and J lost 2; bases outside the gene matches: 3. CDR3 loop: CAISVGGSTDTQYF. The CDR3 DNA sequence: TGTGCCATCAGTGTGGGGGGGTCCACAGATACGCAGTATTTT.

The chain combines TRBV5-5 with TRBJ2-6; the match to TRBD1 covers 9 bases. The junction had 8 bases not matched to a gene; V was cut back by 1 base and J by 0 bases. The CDR3 is made up of 19 amino acids. Germline V gives CDR1 SGHKS, CDR2 YYEKEE (reference sequence). Written as DNA, the CDR3 is TGTGCCAGCAGCTTGCACCGGGACAGGGTACGCTCTGGGGCCAACGTCCTGACTTTC. The encoded protein is CASSLHRDRVRSGANVLTF.

The chain couples TRBV9 to TRBJ2-3; a weak D match, TRBD2 (6 bases). V lost 3 bases to trimming and J lost 3 bases, with 8 bases between them. The CDR3 has 13 amino acids. Germline V CDR1 and CDR2: SGDLS, YYNGEE. CDR3 nucleotide sequence: TGTGCCAGCAGCGGGAGGGGTACAGATACGCAGTATTTT. The encoded protein is CASSGRGTDTQYF.

This chain connects TRBV7-9 to TRBJ2-1; TRBD1 matches at 7 bases. V was clipped by 1 base and J by 4 bases; unmatched bases: 7. CDR1 and CDR2 from the germline V gene are SEHNR and FQNEAQ (reference sequence). This CDR3 is 16 amino acids long. CDR3 sequence: CASSLGGQVPYNEQFF. CDR3 DNA sequence: TGTGCCAGCAGCTTAGGAGGACAGGTACCATACAATGAGCAGTTCTTC. The complete variable domain, with remaining parts taken from reference TRBV7-9 and TRBJ2-1, reads DTGVSQNPRHKITKRGQNVTFRCDPISEHNRLYWYRQTLGQGPEFLTYFQNEAQLEKSRLLSDRFSAERPKGSFSTLEIQRTEQGDSAMYLCASSLGGQVPYNEQFFGPGTRLTVL.

The V call is TRBV19, the J call TRBJ1-5, with a possible D match to TRBD1 (5 bases). CDR3 size: 15 residues. The V gene's germline CDR1 is LNHDA and CDR2 SQIVND (reference sequence). Trimming shortened V by 2 bases and J by 7 bases, and 15 bases separated the two germline ends. CDR3 DNA sequence: TGTGCCAGTAGTATAAGGCAGGGAGTAGAGCAGCCCCAGCATTTT. Its protein is CASSIRQGVEQPQHF.

The CDR3 reads CASRPRENSYEQYF. CDR3 DNA sequence: TGTGCCAGCAGACCCCGGGAGAACTCCTACGAGCAGTACTTC. The chain uses TRBV28 and TRBJ2-7; D perhaps matches TRBD2 (6 bases). There are 14 residues in the CDR3. Germline values: CDR1 MDHEN, CDR2 SYDVKM. V was clipped by 6 bases and J by 0 bases, with 12 bases between them. Full variable domain (outside the CDR3, taken from reference TRBV28 and TRBJ2-7): DVKVTQSSRYLVKRTGEKVFLECVQDMDHENMFWYRQDPGLGLRLIYFSYDVKMKEKGDIPEGYSVSREKKERFSLILESASTNQTSMYLCASRPRENSYEQYFGPGTRLTVT.

This clone has just one count. The junction departs from the called germline gene at one end, perhaps through a read error. The CDR3 nucleotides are TGTGCTAGCAGCCGGGACAGGGGGCAAAAACTGTTTTTT. This codes for CASSRDRGQKLFF. The chain couples TRBV7-7 to TRBJ1-4, with 12 bases lining up with TRBD1. The CDR3 runs 13 residues. CDR1 and CDR2 from the germline V gene are SSHAT and FNYEAQ (reference sequence).

This rearrangement joins TRBV10-1 to TRBJ2-7, with 9 nucleotides matching TRBD1. Per germline, CDR1 WNHNN and CDR2 SYGVQD (reference sequence). The trim removed 7 bases at V and 5 bases at J, leaving 3 bases unmatched. This CDR3 contains 12 residues. CDR3 nucleotides: TGCGCCAGCAACCGGACAGGGGACGAGCAGTACTTC. It encodes CASNRTGDEQYF.

The chain links TRBV30 to TRBJ2-7, with a weak D call TRBD1 (6 bases). Deletions cut 5 bases from V and 3 bases from J, with 14 bases between. The CDR3 extends over 13 amino acids. CDR1 and CDR2 from the germline V gene are GTSNPN and SVGIG (reference sequence). The CDR3 DNA sequence: TGTGCCTGGGCCGGGACAAACATCTACGAGCAGTACTTC. As protein: CAWAGTNIYEQYF.

The rearrangement joins TRBV7-8 to TRBJ2-1; 11 positions agree with TRBD2. The CDR3 loop spans 14 amino acids. Trimming at V came to 4 bases and at J to 4 bases, leaving 0 bases not matched to a gene. Germline V gene lookup returns CDR1 SGHVS and CDR2 FQNEAQ. CDR3 region: CASSWTSGYNEQFF. The CDR3 bases are TGTGCCAGCAGCTGGACTAGCGGGTACAATGAGCAGTTCTTC.

The gene calls are TRBV25-1 and TRBJ2-5; 8 bases are a match to TRBD1. V shed 4 bases, J shed 5 bases, and the junction held 9 bases outside the gene matches. Germline V lookup: CDR1 MGHDK, CDR2 SYGVNS. The CDR3 loop spans 15 amino acids. This CDR3 reads CASSARTGLLETQYF. The CDR3 coding sequence is TGTGCCAGCAGTGCCCGGACAGGGCTTCTGGAGACCCAGTACTTC.

The CDR3: CASSVYNEQFF. In DNA, the CDR3 is TGTGCCAGTAGTGTATACAATGAGCAGTTCTTC. The rearrangement links TRBV19 to TRBJ2-1; D not resolved. Germline values: CDR1 LNHDA, CDR2 SQIVND (reference sequence). V dropped 5 bases and J dropped 4 bases, with 3 bases sitting between them. The CDR3 is 11 residues long.

The chain joins TRBV19 to TRBJ1-2, with D hard to call. Germline values: CDR1 LNHDA, CDR2 SQIVND (reference sequence). Between the trimmed V and J ends, which lost 5 bases and 4 bases, there was a span of 5 bases. The CDR3 spans 11 residues. The CDR3 sequence: CASSFIYGYTF. The CDR3 nucleotides are TGTGCCAGTAGTTTTATCTATGGCTACACCTTC.